These 20 T cell receptor beta chains came from one sample sequenced in a study of cytomegalovirus exposure and HLA in healthy donors. Researchers ran the PCR with 60 Vbeta and 13 Jbeta primers. Produced via immunoSEQ multiplex PCR; TCRdb's table is partial and in-frame only. The sample has over 110,000 clones; 82% are singletons. Sequencing used PBMCs. The source of these receptors is a male donor in good health and CMV-seronegative.

There are a few counts of this clone. The rearrangement links TRBV6-1 to TRBJ2-5; a possible D gene is TRBD1 (6 bases). The J call may be in error: the DNA end matches TRBJ2-7 better. From germline, CDR1 is MNHNS and CDR2 SASEGT. This CDR3 spans 14 amino acids. This CDR3 is CASRGHFLPSEQYF. The CDR3 DNA is TGTGCCAGCAGGGGACACTTTCTACCCTCCGAGCAGTACTTC.

The chain is built from TRBV2 and TRBJ2-3; tentative D call: TRBD2 (6 bases). Germline V gene sequence: CDR1 SNHLY, CDR2 FYNNEI. The length of the CDR3 is 16 residues. V lost 1 base and J 6 bases, leaving 17 bases between the germline ends. CDR3 bases: TGTGCCAGCAGTGAAGGGGCGGGGAGGAGCGCCGATACGCAGTATTTT. Its translation is CASSEGAGRSADTQYF.

The chain combines TRBV28 with TRBJ1-4; a possible D gene is TRBD1 (5 bases). Germline CDR1 and CDR2: MDHEN and SYDVKM. The CDR3 consists of 15 residues. Trimming removed 7 bases at V and 8 bases at J, with 20 bases between. For the CDR3, the DNA is TGTGCCAGCACCGTCAACCTACCTGGGGGGGAAAAACTGTTTTTT. Protein product: CASTVNLPGGEKLFF.

J is TRBJ1-2 and V is TRBV13, with D maybe TRBD1 (5 bases). This CDR3 spans 15 amino acids. Trimming removed 4 bases at V and 6 bases at J, with 18 bases between. Germline V gives CDR1 PRHDT, CDR2 FYEKMQ (reference sequence). The CDR3 coding sequence is TGTGCCAGCAGCTCCCACGGGACTCCGAAGGATGGCTACACCTTC. This gives the protein CASSSHGTPKDGYTF. The variable domain in full, completed from reference TRBV13 and TRBJ1-2, reads AAGVIQSPRHLIKEKRETATLKCYPIPRHDTVYWYQQGPGQDPQFLISFYEKMQSDKGSIPDRFSAQQFSDYHSELNMSSLELGDSALYFCASSSHGTPKDGYTFGSGTRLTVV.

This chain links TRBV27 with TRBJ1-5; TRBD1 aligns across 8 bases. The germline CDR1 and CDR2 sequences are MNHEY and SMNVEV (reference sequence). This CDR3 has 14 residues. V shed 2 bases and J 4 bases; nucleotides not matched to a gene: 1. In DNA form, the CDR3 reads TGTGCCAGCAGTTTACGGACAGGGAATCAGCCCCAGCATTTT. Protein product: CASSLRTGNQPQHF.

This clone has just a few counts. The junction shows a germline mismatch at one end, possibly a read error. The gene calls are TRBV7-9 and TRBJ2-3, with TRBD2 matching 9 bases. Per the germline V gene, CDR1 is SEHNR and CDR2 is FQNEAQ (reference sequence). The CDR3 extends over 19 amino acids. CDR3 sequence (DNA): TGTTCCAGCAGCTTAGTAATGTGGGCTAGCGGGAATAGCACAGATACGCAGTATTTT. It encodes CSSSLVMWASGNSTDTQYF.

The V call is TRBV4-1, the J call TRBJ1-6, with D possibly TRBD1 on 6 matching bases. V shed 1 base and J shed 4 bases, with 8 bases lying between them. This CDR3 contains 15 residues. The germline V gene has CDR1 MGHRA and CDR2 YSYEKL. Written as DNA, the CDR3 is TGCGCCAGCAGCCAAGGGGACACTTATAATTCACCCCTCCACTTT. It translates to CASSQGDTYNSPLHF.

The chain couples TRBV7-6 to TRBJ2-5; maybe TRBD2 (6 bases). The V end lost 4 bases, the J end lost 2 bases, and 14 bases lay between the germline ends. The CDR3 has 15 amino acids. Looked up from germline, CDR1 is SGHVS and CDR2 is FNYEAQ. The CDR3 reads CASSWVSGRQETQYF. CDR3 coding DNA: TGTGCCAGCAGCTGGGTTAGCGGAAGACAAGAGACCCAGTACTTC.

This clone occurred a few times. The gene calls are TRBV7-9 and TRBJ2-7, with D perhaps matching TRBD2 (6 bases). The V gene lost 7 bases and the J gene lost 2 bases, with 18 bases spanning the gap. CDR3 length equals 15 residues. Germline V gives CDR1 SEHNR, CDR2 FQNEAQ (reference sequence). In nucleotides, the CDR3 is TGTGCCAGCACCCCCCCAATGGCGGGAACCTACGAGCAGTACTTC. Protein product: CASTPPMAGTYEQYF.

The rearrangement uses TRBV7-3 and TRBJ2-5; D is undetermined. V dropped 0 bases and J dropped 5 bases, with 7 bases sitting between them. CDR3 length: 13 residues. CDR1 and CDR2 (germline): SGHTA, FQGTGA. The CDR3 DNA is TGTGCCAGCAGCTTAACTAGATACGAGACCCAGTACTTC. Protein: CASSLTRYETQYF.

In regard to this clone: The final CDR3 position lacks the conserved phenylalanine or tryptophan, pointing to a likely read error. The limits of the CDR3 on the DNA are not certain, so only TCRdb's listed CDR3 is given. This sequence joins TRBV4-1 and TRBJ1-2; the table calls TRBD1, which could not be checked here. Termini included, the CDR3 measures 15 amino acids. Germline lookup yields CDR1 MGHRA and CDR2 YSYEKL. CDR3 region: CASSQVPGQLLGSPL.

V usage is TRBV11-2 and J usage is TRBJ2-5, with a weak D call TRBD2 (5 bases). Trimming stripped 2 bases from V and 5 bases from J, with 9 bases between. This CDR3 is built from 13 residues. Germline values: CDR1 SGHAT, CDR2 FQNNGV. The DNA for the CDR3 is TGTGCCAGCAGCTTACCTAGCCCTGAGACCCAGTACTTC. Residues: CASSLPSPETQYF. The full variable domain, completed using reference TRBV11-2 and TRBJ2-5, is EAGVAQSPRYKIIEKRQSVAFWCNPISGHATLYWYQQILGQGPKLLIQFQNNGVVDDSQLPKDRFSAERLKGVDSTLKIQPAKLEDSAVYLCASSLPSPETQYFGPGTRLLVL.

The DNA of the CDR3 is TGCGCCAGCAGCCAACGGGTAGCGGGAGATAATGAGCAGTTCTTC. Amino acids: CASSQRVAGDNEQFF. The rearrangement joins TRBV4-1 to TRBJ2-1; 9 bases are a match to TRBD2. V lost 2 bases and J lost 7; bases outside the gene matches: 6. CDR3 length equals 15 residues. CDR1 and CDR2 from the germline V gene are MGHRA and YSYEKL.

This chain joins TRBV18 and TRBJ2-7; 10 nucleotides align to TRBD2. Germline V CDR1 and CDR2: KGHSH, LQKENI. The CDR3 is 15 residues long. V lost 3 bases and J lost 3; bases outside the gene matches: 5. CDR3 sequence reads: CASSPKLAGSYEQYF. Here the CDR3 DNA reads TGTGCCAGCTCACCCAAACTAGCGGGGAGCTACGAGCAGTACTTC. The whole variable domain, remainder taken from reference TRBV18 and TRBJ2-7, is NAGVMQNPRHLVRRRGQEARLRCSPMKGHSHVYWYRQLPEEGLKFMVYLQKENIIDESGMPKERFSAEFPKEGPSILRIQQVVRGDSAAYFCASSPKLAGSYEQYFGPGTRLTVT.

This clone occurred a few times. The chain recombines TRBV7-9 with TRBJ1-4, with D perhaps TRBD1 (6 bases). V gave up 5 bases and J gave up 4 bases, with 17 bases separating them. Germline CDR1 SEHNR, CDR2 FQNEAQ (reference sequence). CDR3 length: 16 residues. The DNA of the CDR3 is TGTGCCAGCAGCCCGAGATGGACAGAGGATAATGAAAAACTGTTTTTT. This codes for CASSPRWTEDNEKLFF.

The gene calls are TRBV6-5 and TRBJ2-2; 9 nucleotides line up with TRBD1. Germline CDR1 reads MNHEY; CDR2 reads SVGAGI. CDR3 length equals 15 residues. J gave up 6 bases and V 6 bases, and 8 bases lay outside the gene matches. The CDR3 here is CASSHQGQGSGELFF. The CDR3, as DNA: TGTGCCAGCAGCCACCAGGGACAGGGTTCCGGGGAGCTGTTTTTT.

In the case of this clone: One junction end does not reproduce the germline sequence, and a read error may be involved. The chain has TRBV5-4 and TRBJ2-2; weak D call: TRBD1 (6 bases). The germline gives CDR1 SGHNT, CDR2 YYREEE (reference sequence). The CDR3 is 15 amino acids. The CDR3 sequence: CASSPEQGYTGVLFF. CDR3 bases: TGTGCCAGCAGCCCGGAACAGGGTTACACCGGGGTGCTGTTTTTT.

This clone was detected only a few times. The rearrangement joins TRBV4-3 to TRBJ1-2; 9 bases line up with TRBD1. CDR3 length: 15 amino acids. Germline CDR1 LGHNA, CDR2 YSLEER. After removal of 0 bases from V and 8 bases from J, the junction contained 7 bases not matched to a gene. The CDR3 bases are TGCGCCAGCAGCCAAGACTGGACAGGGGTGGAGGGCTACACCTTC. Translated, it gives CASSQDWTGVEGYTF.

The J gene is TRBJ1-1, the V gene TRBV11-2; tentatively, D is TRBD1 (5 bases). The CDR3 loop spans 18 amino acids. Trimming pared 0 bases from V and 0 bases from J, leaving 17 bases between. Germline V gene data show CDR1 as SGHAT and CDR2 as FQNNGV. The CDR3 coding sequence is TGTGCCAGCAGCTTAGATTTCGACCAGGGCTTGATGAACACTGAAGCTTTCTTT. Translated, it gives CASSLDFDQGLMNTEAFF. Combining the CDR3 with reference TRBV11-2 and TRBJ1-1 gives the whole variable domain EAGVAQSPRYKIIEKRQSVAFWCNPISGHATLYWYQQILGQGPKLLIQFQNNGVVDDSQLPKDRFSAERLKGVDSTLKIQPAKLEDSAVYLCASSLDFDQGLMNTEAFFGQGTRLTVV.

The gene calls are TRBV9 and TRBJ2-6; 7 bases are shared with TRBD2. Germline V gene sequence: CDR1 SGDLS, CDR2 YYNGEE. The ends lost 3 bases at V and 3 bases at J; junction bases unmatched: 9. The CDR3 spans 17 residues. The CDR3 is CASSGDGGYSGANVLTF. In DNA form, the CDR3 reads TGTGCCAGCAGCGGAGACGGGGGGTATAGTGGGGCCAACGTCCTGACTTTC.